A single sample gave rise to the 23 T cell receptor beta chains below, sequenced in a study of shared clonotypes between healthy human individuals. Data came from immunoSEQ multiplex PCR; TCRdb stores just in-frame clones and leaves some out. The sample carries 2 million to 3 million clones, more than 85% recorded once. The material sequenced was naive CD4+ T cells from PBMCs. Noted subset: CD45RA+ positively selected. The receptors here all came from a man younger than 30 in good health. Some clones in this sample may be carry-over from other donors' samples.

Regarding this clone: The identical CDR3 is also encoded by other nucleotide sequences in the sample. CDR3 in DNA: TGTGCCAGCAGCTTAGTTGGCGGGAGCGTTACAGATACGCAGTATTTT. This sequence encodes CASSLVGGSVTDTQYF. The V and J genes are TRBV7-2 and TRBJ2-3, with 7 bases identical to TRBD2. J was trimmed by 3 bases and V by 1 base; bases with no gene match: 7. CDR1 and CDR2 from the germline V gene are SGHTA and FQGNSA. The CDR3 has 16 amino acids.

The sample holds one count of this clone. V usage is TRBV28 and J usage is TRBJ1-3, with 7 bases aligning to TRBD1. The CDR3 totals 16 residues. V was clipped by 6 bases and J by 8 bases; unmatched bases: 16. Germline V gene data show CDR1 as MDHEN and CDR2 as SYDVKM. This CDR3 is CASSNFFTGVRHTIYF. The CDR3, as DNA: TGTGCCAGCAGCAATTTTTTCACAGGGGTCCGACACACCATATATTTT.

V and J are TRBV9 and TRBJ2-6; TRBD1 matches at 8 bases. Germline assignment: CDR1 SGDLS and CDR2 YYNGEE. The CDR3 extends over 21 amino acids. J lost 0 bases, V lost 1 base, and 15 bases had no gene match. The chain's CDR3 is CASSVSPLGTGVYSGANVLTF. In DNA, the CDR3 is TGTGCCAGCAGCGTATCCCCCCTTGGGACAGGTGTTTACTCTGGGGCCAACGTCCTGACTTTC.

In its sample, this clone was seen once. CDR3 DNA sequence: TGCAGCGTTGCGGCTAGCGGGAGTCTGGAGACCCAGTACTTC. Protein product: CSVAASGSLETQYF. This chain joins TRBV29-1 and TRBJ2-5; 10 bases line up with TRBD2. This CDR3 spans 14 amino acids. Per germline, CDR1 SQVTM and CDR2 ANQGSEA. J lost 5 bases, V lost 4 bases, and 7 bases had no gene match.

V usage is TRBV28 and J usage is TRBJ2-7; 8 positions agree with TRBD2. The CDR3 runs to 16 residues. Germline V gene lookup returns CDR1 MDHEN and CDR2 SYDVKM. J was trimmed by 6 bases and V by 6 bases; bases with no gene match: 16. CDR3 residues: CASSTLRRGASVEQYF. CDR3 in DNA: TGTGCCAGCAGCACCTTACGGCGGGGGGCGTCTGTCGAGCAGTACTTC.

This clone was found once. The chain has TRBV2 and TRBJ2-7; possible D gene TRBD1, 5 bases. The CDR3 is 14 residues long. Trimming took off 5 bases at V and 2 bases at J, with 13 bases between the two ends. Looked up from germline, CDR1 is SNHLY and CDR2 is FYNNEI. As DNA, the CDR3 is TGTGCCAGCAGTTTGTCAAGGGGTCCCTACGAGCAGTACTTC. It codes for CASSLSRGPYEQYF.

This clone turned up a few times. The chain carries TRBV6-5 and TRBJ1-2, with D tentatively TRBD1 (6 bases). This CDR3 region has 13 residues. Germline V gene data show CDR1 as MNHEY and CDR2 as SVGAGI. V lost 1 base and J lost 4, with 7 bases in between. CDR3 region: CASSYLGGYGYTF. In DNA form, the CDR3 reads TGTGCCAGCAGTTACTTAGGGGGCTATGGCTACACCTTC.

This rearrangement joins TRBV5-1 to TRBJ2-1; 12 nucleotides align to TRBD2. The CDR3 totals 20 residues. After removal of 10 bases from V and 0 bases from J, the junction contained 20 bases not matched to a gene. Per germline, CDR1 SGHRS and CDR2 YFSETQ. CDR3: CASRSLAGGPPPLSYNEQFF. The CDR3 DNA is TGCGCCTCCCGGTCCCTAGCGGGAGGGCCCCCTCCTCTCTCCTACAATGAGCAGTTCTTC.

The V call is TRBV5-1, the J call TRBJ1-3, with 9 bases aligning to TRBD1. The germline CDR1 and CDR2 sequences are SGHRS and YFSETQ. There are 15 residues in the CDR3. The J segment lost 2 bases and the V segment lost 10 bases, leaving 10 bases of the junction unmatched. CDR3 protein: CAAPPGQGPGNTIYF. The CDR3 DNA reads as TGCGCCGCACCTCCAGGACAGGGGCCTGGAAACACCATATATTTT. Supplemented by reference TRBV5-1 and TRBJ1-3, the full variable domain reads KAGVTQTPRYLIKTRGQQVTLSCSPISGHRSVSWYQQTPGQGLQFLFEYFSETQRNKGNFPGRFSGRQFSNSRSEMNVSTLELGDSALYLCAAPPGQGPGNTIYFGEGSWLTVV.

The V call is TRBV18, the J call TRBJ2-7; 7 bases fit TRBD2. The CDR3 loop spans 13 amino acids. After removal of 3 bases from V and 6 bases from J, the junction contained 5 bases not matched to a gene. Germline assignment: CDR1 KGHSH and CDR2 LQKENI. The CDR3 nucleotides are TGTGCCAGCTCACCCGGACTAGTCTCCGAGCAGTACTTC. Translating it yields CASSPGLVSEQYF.

The rearrangement links TRBV11-1 to TRBJ2-2; tentatively, D is TRBD2 (5 bases). The length of the CDR3 is 15 residues. CDR1 and CDR2 from the germline V gene are SGHAT and FQDESV (reference sequence). V lost 3 bases to trimming and J lost 5 bases, with 13 bases between them. The CDR3 nucleotides read TGTGCCAGCAGCTTCGAGGGAGTCAGTACCGGGGAGCTGTTTTTT. Its protein is CASSFEGVSTGELFF.

The V call is TRBV5-1, the J call TRBJ2-7, with 7 positions matching TRBD1. This CDR3 comprises 15 residues. CDR1 is SGHRS, CDR2 YFSETQ, per germline. V gave up 4 bases and J gave up 6 bases; unmatched junction bases: 13. CDR3: CASSDRTGLTGEQYF. CDR3 sequence (DNA): TGCGCCAGCAGCGACCGGACAGGCCTGACAGGCGAGCAGTACTTC.

The J gene is TRBJ1-3, the V gene TRBV5-1; 8 nucleotides match TRBD1. This CDR3 region has 16 residues. V gave up 2 bases and J gave up 0 bases; unmatched junction bases: 4. Germline CDR1 is SGHRS and CDR2 is YFSETQ. The CDR3 sequence: CASSFSGQGSGNTIYF. The CDR3 DNA is TGCGCCAGCAGCTTTTCCGGACAGGGCTCTGGAAACACCATATATTTT.

V gene TRBV28 combines with J gene TRBJ2-1; 9 bases align to TRBD1. The J segment lost 7 bases and the V segment lost 7 bases, leaving 8 bases of the junction unmatched. The CDR3 covers 14 residues. The germline CDR1 and CDR2 sequences are MDHEN and SYDVKM. In nucleotides, the CDR3 is TGTGCCAGCATCAGTCCCGGGACAGGGAATGAGCAGTTCTTC. This sequence encodes CASISPGTGNEQFF.

V usage is TRBV2 and J usage is TRBJ2-3; D is ambiguous. The V and J ends lost 4 bases and 4 bases respectively, with 6 bases between them. This CDR3 comprises 12 residues. The V gene's germline CDR1 is SNHLY and CDR2 FYNNEI. CDR3 bases: TGTGCCAGCAGTGCTTGGTCAGATACGCAGTATTTT. Translation gives CASSAWSDTQYF.

To note about this clone: Other DNA sequences of this sample code for an identical CDR3. This chain joins TRBV5-1 and TRBJ2-2; D is unclear. Trimming removed 3 bases from V and 2 bases from J, with 8 bases in between. This CDR3 region has 14 residues. CDR1 SGHRS and CDR2 YFSETQ come from the germline V gene. CDR3 protein: CASSSGPNTGELFF. The DNA for the CDR3 is TGCGCCAGCAGCTCGGGCCCTAACACCGGGGAGCTGTTTTTT. The full variable domain, completed using reference TRBV5-1 and TRBJ2-2, is KAGVTQTPRYLIKTRGQQVTLSCSPISGHRSVSWYQQTPGQGLQFLFEYFSETQRNKGNFPGRFSGRQFSNSRSEMNVSTLELGDSALYLCASSSGPNTGELFFGEGSRLTVL.

The CDR3 here is CAISEGGTSGALRYF. The CDR3 nucleotides read TGTGCCATCAGTGAGGGCGGGACTAGCGGGGCCTTACGGTACTTC. J is TRBJ2-5 and V is TRBV10-3; TRBD2 matches at 13 bases. From germline, CDR1 is ENHRY and CDR2 SYGVKD. The CDR3 is 15 amino acids. V dropped 2 bases and J dropped 13; count of bases not matched to a gene: 10.

J is TRBJ1-2 and V is TRBV7-9; D is perhaps TRBD1 (5 bases). Trimming stripped 4 bases from V and 4 bases from J, with 13 bases between. This CDR3 is 14 amino acids long. Germline values: CDR1 SEHNR, CDR2 FQNEAQ (reference sequence). CDR3 sequence (DNA): TGTGCCAGCAGCTCCAGGGAAGGCGGCTATGGCTACACCTTC. It codes for CASSSREGGYGYTF. Full variable domain (missing parts from reference TRBV7-9 and TRBJ1-2): DTGVSQNPRHKITKRGQNVTFRCDPISEHNRLYWYRQTLGQGPEFLTYFQNEAQLEKSRLLSDRFSAERPKGSFSTLEIQRTEQGDSAMYLCASSSREGGYGYTFGSGTRLTVV.

The chain has TRBV6-5 and TRBJ2-5; the match to TRBD2 covers 11 bases. CDR1 is MNHEY, CDR2 SVGAGI, per germline. V lost 8 bases to trimming and J lost 5 bases; unmatched junction nucleotides: 4. This CDR3 spans 13 amino acids. The CDR3, as DNA: TGTGCCAGCTCCAGACTAGCGGGGGAGACCCAGTACTTC. Its protein product is CASSRLAGETQYF.

This chain joins TRBV7-2 and TRBJ1-3; 9 nucleotides match TRBD1. CDR3 length: 15 residues. Germline V gives CDR1 SGHTA, CDR2 FQGNSA. J lost 4 bases, V lost 4 bases, and 5 bases had no gene match. In nucleotides, the CDR3 is TGTGCCAGCAGCTCCTCCGGGACAGGGGGAAACACCATATATTTT. Protein: CASSSSGTGGNTIYF.

The count of this clone is one. This chain joins TRBV7-8 and TRBJ1-6, with D perhaps TRBD1 (5 bases). Germline V lookup: CDR1 SGHVS, CDR2 FQNEAQ. The germline V and J ends were trimmed by 1 base and 13 bases, with 11 bases remaining between them. CDR3 length: 13 amino acids. The CDR3 region is CASSLGGGAPLHF. CDR3 coding DNA: TGTGCCAGCAGCTTAGGGGGGGGAGCGCCCCTCCACTTT.

The chain is built from TRBV9 and TRBJ2-3; no definite D call. Trimming cost V 0 bases and J 1 base, with 9 bases left between them. This CDR3 region has 15 residues. CDR1 and CDR2 from the germline V gene are SGDLS and YYNGEE. CDR3 loop: CASSVGSSRTDTQYF. In DNA, the CDR3 is TGTGCCAGCAGCGTAGGCAGTTCCCGCACAGATACGCAGTATTTT.

This chain uses TRBV5-8 with TRBJ1-2, with 8 bases that match TRBD1. Germline-derived CDR1 and CDR2 are SGHTS and YDEGEE. V gave up 6 bases and J gave up 0 bases; unmatched junction bases: 4. This CDR3 region has 14 residues. CDR3 bases: TGTGCCAGCATACGACAGGGGCCTAACTATGGCTACACCTTC. This encodes CASIRQGPNYGYTF.